The source of this T cell receptor beta chain is a study of cytomegalovirus exposure and HLA in healthy donors. The CDR3 spans 14 residues. Germline values: CDR1 MNHEY, CDR2 SVGAGI. Study findings and constraints: The authors listed 150 to 200 TCR beta chains as cytomegalovirus-associated. The productive fraction for most TCR beta V segments was about 90% or about 30% in an earlier analysis. An apparent linkage of common viral pathogens to several of the most significant clusters emerged in a later analysis.

This clone showed up just once. Its target is unknown. The junction shows a germline mismatch at one end, possibly a read error. The PCR was carried out with 60 Vbeta primers and 13 Jbeta primers. Profiling relied on immunoSEQ multiplex PCR, and the TCRdb table lists in-frame clones only, not all of them. The data hold under 250,000 clones, with roughly 84% observed a single time. The specimen sequenced was PBMCs. The chain has TRBV6-5 and TRBJ1-3; 9 bases are a match to TRBD1. The sequence was collected from a girl aged 2-10 years in good health and CMV-seronegative. Here the CDR3 DNA reads TGTGCCAGCAGTTACGGACAGGGGAGAAACACTATATATTTT. Amino acid sequence: CASSYGQGRNTIYF.